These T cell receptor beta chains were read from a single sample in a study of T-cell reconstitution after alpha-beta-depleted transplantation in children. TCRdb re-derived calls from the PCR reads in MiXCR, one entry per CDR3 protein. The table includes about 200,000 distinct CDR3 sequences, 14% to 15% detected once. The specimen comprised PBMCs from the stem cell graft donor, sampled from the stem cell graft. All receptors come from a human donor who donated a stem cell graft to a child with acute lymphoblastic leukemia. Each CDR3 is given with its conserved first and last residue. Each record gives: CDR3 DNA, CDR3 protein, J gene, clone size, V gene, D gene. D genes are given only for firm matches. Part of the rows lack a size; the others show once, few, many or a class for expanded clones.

TGCGCCAGCAGCTTGTCAGGGTCTCGGGAGCAGTACTTC | CASSLSGSREQYF | TRBJ2-7 | many | TRBV5-1 | .
TGCGCCAGCAGGGTGGCAGGGGTGGACACTGAAGCTTTCTTT | CASRVAGVDTEAFF | TRBJ1-1 | few | TRBV5-1 | .
TGCAGTGCTACACGTCTTGAAGACGAAAACATTCAGTACTTC | CSATRLEDENIQYF | TRBJ2-4 | many | TRBV20-1 | .
TGCAGTGCTAGAGACCTCAGGACTAGGTCAATCAATGAGCAGTTCTTC | CSARDLRTRSINEQFF | TRBJ2-1 | . | TRBV20-1 | TRBD2
TGTGCCAGCAGTCGTAGCGGACCAACCTACGAGCAGTACTTC | CASSRSGPTYEQYF | TRBJ2-7 | many | TRBV12-3/TRBV12-4 | .
TGTGCCTGGATACCGGGGGTAGCCAAAAACATTCAGTACTTC | CAWIPGVAKNIQYF | TRBJ2-4 | few | TRBV30 | .
TGTGCCAGCAGCGAAAACAGGGTAGTTGGCTACACCTTC | CASSENRVVGYTF | TRBJ1-2 | many | TRBV7-9 | .
TGTGCCAGCAGCAAGGGGGAGCAGGGGGCCACTGAAGCTTTCTTT | CASSKGEQGATEAFF | TRBJ1-1 | . | TRBV11-2 | TRBD1
TGTGCCAGCAGCCTTGAAACGGGATACTACAATGAGCAGTTCTTC | CASSLETGYYNEQFF | TRBJ2-1 | many | TRBV5-6 | .
TGCGCCAGCAGAAAGAGGGAAGAGGATGAAGCTTTCTTT | CASRKREEDEAFF | TRBJ1-1 | . | TRBV5-1 | .
TGTGCCAGCAGTCACGGGACAGGGACCGGGGAGCTGTTTTTT | CASSHGTGTGELFF | TRBJ2-2 | many | TRBV12-3/TRBV12-4 | TRBD1
TGTGCCAGCAGCCTTGGTGGGGCGGGTTTATTCGAGCAGTACTTC | CASSLGGAGLFEQYF | TRBJ2-7 | many | TRBV7-8 | .
TGTCCCAGCAGCTTAGTCGCGGGGGCCGGGGAGCTGTTTTTT | CPSSLVAGAGELFF | TRBJ2-2 | . | TRBV7-2 | TRBD2
TGCAGTGCTAGAGATCGGCGGGGGGCAGAGAGTGCCGAGCAGTACTTC | CSARDRRGAESAEQYF | TRBJ2-7 | few | TRBV20-1 | TRBD2
TGCAGCGCCCTCGGGACAGGGGCCGGGGAGCTGTTTTTT | CSALGTGAGELFF | TRBJ2-2 | . | TRBV29-1 | TRBD1
TGTGCCAGCAGTTTTTCACCCCGCAGGGACTCCTACGAGCAGTACTTC | CASSFSPRRDSYEQYF | TRBJ2-7 | many | TRBV28 | .
TGCAGTGCCCGGGGGGCTGTACGTAATGAGCAGTTCTTC | CSARGAVRNEQFF | TRBJ2-1 | many | TRBV20-1 | .
TGCAGCGCCGCCAGCGGGAACTACGAGCAGTACTTC | CSAASGNYEQYF | TRBJ2-7 | few | TRBV29-1 | TRBD2
TGTGCCTGGAGACCCGCCGGGACTAGGATCTACAATGAGCAGTTCTTC | CAWRPAGTRIYNEQFF | TRBJ2-1 | many | TRBV30 | TRBD2
TGCAGTGCTACGACTAGCGGGAGCGGGAATGAGCAGTTCTTC | CSATTSGSGNEQFF | TRBJ2-1 | few | TRBV20-1 | TRBD2
TGTGCCAGCAGCTTGGCAGGTGGTCGTGGCTACACCTTC | CASSLAGGRGYTF | TRBJ1-2 | . | TRBV5-4 | .
TGCGCCAGCAGCCCGCCGGGACAGTACACCGGGGAGCTGTTTTTT | CASSPPGQYTGELFF | TRBJ2-2 | . | TRBV5-1 | TRBD1
TGTGCCATCAGTGGAAGAGCGGGGGCAGTAAACACTGAAGCTTTCTTT | CAISGRAGAVNTEAFF | TRBJ1-1 | few | TRBV10-3 | .
TGCAGTGCTAGTGGGACAGGGAATATCTACGAGCAGTACTTC | CSASGTGNIYEQYF | TRBJ2-7 | many | TRBV20-1 | TRBD1
TGCGCCAGCAGCTACGGACTAGCGGGGGGCTCCTACGAGCAGTACTTC | CASSYGLAGGSYEQYF | TRBJ2-7 | few | TRBV5-1 | TRBD2
TGTGCCAGCAGCTCATCTGGGGGGTCAGACGAAGCTTTCTTT | CASSSSGGSDEAFF | TRBJ1-1 | . | TRBV5-4 | .
TGCGCCAGCAGCTTGGTTTCCAGAGGACCCGGGGACGTAGACTACGAGCAGTACTTC | CASSLVSRGPGDVDYEQYF | TRBJ2-7 | many | TRBV5-1 | .
TGTGCCAGCAGCGTACAGGGGTTGGGCACTGAAGCTTTCTTT | CASSVQGLGTEAFF | TRBJ1-1 | many | TRBV7-9 | TRBD1
TGTGCCAGCAGCGTGGGACTAGCGGGAGCCCGCAATGAGCAGTTCTTC | CASSVGLAGARNEQFF | TRBJ2-1 | many | TRBV7-9 | TRBD2
TGTGCCAGCAGCCCCGGGACTTATGACACAGATACGCAGTATTTT | CASSPGTYDTDTQYF | TRBJ2-3 | . | TRBV7-9 | .
TGCAGTGCTCCACAAGCGGGACAGCAAGAGACCCAGTACTTC | CSAPQAGQQETQYF | TRBJ2-5 | few | TRBV20-1 | .
TGTGCCAGCAGTTCCTCCGGACGGGGGAAAAGCTCCTACGAGCAGTACTTC | CASSSSGRGKSSYEQYF | TRBJ2-7 | many | TRBV6-5 | .
TGTGCCAGCAGCTTACTAGCGGGAGCAAGCACCGGGGAGCTGTTTTTT | CASSLLAGASTGELFF | TRBJ2-2 | few | TRBV11-3 | TRBD2
TGTGCCAGCAGTTTCGGACTATCGGAAGTTGAGCAGTTCTTC | CASSFGLSEVEQFF | TRBJ2-1 | . | TRBV12-3/TRBV12-4 | .
TGTGCCAGCAGCCCACTAGTGGGCTGGAGCGAAGCTTTCTTT | CASSPLVGWSEAFF | TRBJ1-1 | many | TRBV9 | .
TGCGCCAGCAGGGTCAGGACTAGCGGGAGCTACGAGCAGTACTTC | CASRVRTSGSYEQYF | TRBJ2-7 | many | TRBV5-1 | TRBD2
TGTGCCAGCAGCTACCCTCAGGAGGGGGAATATGGCTACACCTTC | CASSYPQEGEYGYTF | TRBJ1-2 | . | TRBV11-2 | .
TGCAGTGCTAGATGGCCTGGGGGGAGCAATGAGCAGTTCTTC | CSARWPGGSNEQFF | TRBJ2-1 | many | TRBV20-1 | .
TGCGCCAGCAGCCCGGCGCAGGGTGGCCCTAACACTGAAGCTTTCTTT | CASSPAQGGPNTEAFF | TRBJ1-1 | many | TRBV5-1 | .
TGTGCCAGCACCCAGACAGGGTTGGCTAATGAAAAACTGTTTTTT | CASTQTGLANEKLFF | TRBJ1-4 | many | TRBV6-2/TRBV6-3 | TRBD1
TGCGCCAGCAGCTTGTCTGCGGGAAGCACAGATACGCAGTATTTT | CASSLSAGSTDTQYF | TRBJ2-3 | many | TRBV5-1 | .
TGCGCCAGCAGCTTGGTGGGTCAGGGAATAGGTGGCTACACCTTC | CASSLVGQGIGGYTF | TRBJ1-2 | many | TRBV5-1 | .